This entry features one T cell receptor (beta chain) sequence. There are 12 residues in the CDR3. In germline, CDR1 is SNHLY, CDR2 FYNNEI. Trimming left V 5 bases short and J 5 bases short, with 10 bases between. Researchers sorted participants into cohorts using their self-reported clinical history. The sample comes from a study of blood T cell repertoires in COVID-19. Background on the study: Both acute and convalescent COVID-19 samples were obtained from the United States, Italy and Spain. T cells, B-cell-depleted T cells, or PBMCs provided the cDNA or gDNA that served as material.

Some clones are missing from TCRdb's copy, which holds only in-frame ones; the method was immunoSEQ multiplex PCR. Of about 270,000 clones in the sample, over 85% were seen once. The material sequenced was PBMCs or T cells enriched from blood (not recorded which). This TCR derives from a woman between 55 and 75 years old who had recovered from COVID-19. The rearrangement uses TRBV2 and TRBJ2-7, with D perhaps TRBD1 (6 bases). The CDR3 nucleotides are TGTGCCAGCAGTTGGGGGCCAAACGAGCAGTACTTC. Amino acid sequence: CASSWGPNEQYF.